This TCR beta chain was sequenced for a study of T cells in Graves' hyperthyroidism and ophthalmopathy. About the study: The authors collected peripheral blood at initial diagnosis, before any treatment.

The CDR3 contains 17 residues. The V gene lost 1 base and the J gene lost 0 bases, with 15 bases spanning the gap. Germline-derived CDR1 and CDR2 are LGHDT and YNNKEL (reference sequence). PBMCs were sourced from more than 9 ml fresh peripheral blood. Study findings and constraints: Ophthalmopathy, as predicted by the model, came a median 6.5 months after the prediction. Peripheral blood also featured most of the thyroid clonotypes expanded above 0.001.

As regards this clonotype: Its antigen is as yet unknown.

What was amplified from RNA transcripts were TCR beta CDR3 regions. An initial round of RT-PCR targeting the TCR CDR3 relied on the HTBI primer set. TCRdb reanalysed the multiplex PCR reads using MiXCR and keeps one entry per CDR3 protein. Seen here are 300,000 to 450,000 distinct CDR3 sequences, approximately 18% observed once, and the top ten hold around a third. What was sequenced was blood. The sequence came from a woman between 25 and 40 years old with Graves' hyperthyroidism that later progressed to Graves' ophthalmopathy. The rearrangement links TRBV3-1 to TRBJ2-5; D is undetermined. The CDR3: CASSQGVGGPHQETQYF. The CDR3 DNA sequence: TGTGCCAGCAGCCAAGGGGTGGGCGGTCCGCACCAAGAGACCCAGTACTTC.